The source of this TCR beta chain is a study of shared clonotypes between healthy human individuals. Findings and caveats of the study: Sampling covered blood only; tissue repertoires likely differ.

The assay was carried out at the deep level. This table comes from immunoSEQ multiplex PCR, and its TCRdb copy is limited to in-frame clones, with some not included. This sample has fewer than 800,000 clones, with 92% found just once. Germline CDR1 is PRHDT and CDR2 is FYEKMQ (reference sequence). Trimming removed 6 bases at V and 2 bases at J, with 11 bases between. This CDR3 is built from 14 residues. Remarks on this clone: Antigen: not known.

Naive CD8 cells comprised CD45RO-negative, CCR7-positively selected cells, excluding terminally differentiated effector memory CD45RA+ cells. The donors were adults (healthy and HIV-negative) with no recent acute infections or vaccinations. The sequencing sample was made of naive CD8+ T cells sorted from blood. This clonotype was obtained from a man aged 25 to 40 in good health. J is TRBJ1-5 and V is TRBV13; the D is unclear. The DNA for the CDR3 is TGTGCCAGCAGTTGGGGTAAGGGCAATCAGCCCCAGCATTTT. It yields the protein CASSWGKGNQPQHF.